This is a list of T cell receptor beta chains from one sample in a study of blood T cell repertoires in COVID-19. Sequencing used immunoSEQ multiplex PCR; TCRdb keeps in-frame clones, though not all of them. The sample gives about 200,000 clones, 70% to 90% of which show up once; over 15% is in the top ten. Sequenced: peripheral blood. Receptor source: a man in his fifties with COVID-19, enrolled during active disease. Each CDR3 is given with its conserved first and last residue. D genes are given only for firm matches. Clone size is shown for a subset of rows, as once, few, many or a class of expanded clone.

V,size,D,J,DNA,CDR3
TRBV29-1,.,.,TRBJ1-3,TGCAGCGTCGACACTGGTGGAAACACCATATATTTT,CSVDTGGNTIYF
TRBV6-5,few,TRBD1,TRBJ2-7,TGTGCCAGCAGGAAGGGACAGCGTACCACCTACGAGCAGTACTTC,CASRKGQRTTYEQYF
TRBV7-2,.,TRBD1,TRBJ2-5,TGTGCCAGCAGCTTTCGACAGGGGGCGGAGACCCAGTACTTC,CASSFRQGAETQYF
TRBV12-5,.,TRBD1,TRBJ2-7,TGTGCTAGTGGCTCCGGGACAGGGTTGTACGAGCAGTACTTC,CASGSGTGLYEQYF
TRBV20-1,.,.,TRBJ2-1,TGCAGTGCTAGAGATTGGAGTGAGCAGTTCTTC,CSARDWSEQFF
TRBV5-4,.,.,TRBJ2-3,TGTGCCAGCAGCTTGGGGGGCAGGGCCACAGATACGCAGTATTTT,CASSLGGRATDTQYF
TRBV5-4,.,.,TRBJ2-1,TGTGCCAGCAGCTTGACAGGAAGCTCCTACAATGAGCAGTTCTTC,CASSLTGSSYNEQFF
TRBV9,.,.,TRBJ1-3,TGTGCCAGCAGTAGGGGGGGTAACTCTGGAAACACCATATATTTT,CASSRGGNSGNTIYF
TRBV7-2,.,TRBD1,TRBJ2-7,TGTGCCAGCAGCCTAACCGGGACAGGGATGAGGGAGCAGTACTTC,CASSLTGTGMREQYF
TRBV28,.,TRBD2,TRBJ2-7,TGTGCCAGCAGTTTATTTAAAGCGGGGGGAGGCTACGAGCAGTACTTC,CASSLFKAGGGYEQYF
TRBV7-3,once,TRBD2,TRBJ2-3,TGTGCCAGCAGCGAAGGCTCGCTAGCGGAAACAGATACGCAGTATTTT,CASSEGSLAETDTQYF
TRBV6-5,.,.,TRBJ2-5,TGTGCCAGCAGTTATACACAGTACCAAGAGACCCAGTACTTC,CASSYTQYQETQYF
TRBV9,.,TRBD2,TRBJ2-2,TGTGCCAGCAGCAACGGACTAGCGGGAGGAAGGGGCACCGGGGAGCTGTTTTTT,CASSNGLAGGRGTGELFF
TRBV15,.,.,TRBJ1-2,TGTGCCACCAGCAGAGAGTATTCAGGGATCGACGGCTACACCTTC,CATSREYSGIDGYTF
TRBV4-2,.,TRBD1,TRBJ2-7,TGTGCCAGCAGCCAGGTTTTTGGGACAGGTAACGAGCAGTACTTC,CASSQVFGTGNEQYF
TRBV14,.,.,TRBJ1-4,TGTGCCAGCAGCCGCCGGGGTGGACGCGGTAATGAAAAACTGTTTTTT,CASSRRGGRGNEKLFF
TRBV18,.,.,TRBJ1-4,TGTGCCAGCTCACCATATAATGAAAAACTGTTTTTT,CASSPYNEKLFF
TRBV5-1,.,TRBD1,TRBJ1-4,TGCGCCAGCAGCTTGGGGGGGACAGGGACTAATGAAAAACTGTTTTTT,CASSLGGTGTNEKLFF
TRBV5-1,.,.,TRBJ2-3,TGCGCCAGCAGCTTGAACAGGGCGGACACGCAGTATTTT,CASSLNRADTQYF
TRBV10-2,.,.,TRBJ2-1,TGCGCCAGCAGTGAGTTCGGGGGAAATACCTACAATGAGCAGTTCTTC,CASSEFGGNTYNEQFF
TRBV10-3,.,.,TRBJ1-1,TGTGCCATCAGCGCGGTGAACACTGAAGCTTTCTTT,CAISAVNTEAFF
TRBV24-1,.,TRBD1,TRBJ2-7,TGTGCCACCAGTGATTCAAGACAGGGAATGGACAACGAGCAGTACTTC,CATSDSRQGMDNEQYF
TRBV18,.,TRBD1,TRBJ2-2,TGTGCCAGCTCACCGCAACCCCCCGGGACAGGGTCAACCGGGGAGCTGTTTTTT,CASSPQPPGTGSTGELFF
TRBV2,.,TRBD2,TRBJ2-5,TGTGCCAGCAGTGAAGGGACTAGGAAAGAGACCCAGTACTTC,CASSEGTRKETQYF
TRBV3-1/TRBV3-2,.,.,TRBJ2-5,TGTGCCAGCAGCCAAGATCAGGCTCCCCCCCAGTACTTC,CASSQDQAPPQYF
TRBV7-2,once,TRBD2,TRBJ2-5,TGTGCCACCGCCGGGACTAGCGGGGCCCAAGAGACCCAGTACTTC,CATAGTSGAQETQYF
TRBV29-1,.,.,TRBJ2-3,TGCAGCGCTGGGGGGGCGGGAGTAGCAGATACGCAGTATTTT,CSAGGAGVADTQYF
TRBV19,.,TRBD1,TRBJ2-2,TGTGCCAGTAGTAAGGACAGGGGAACCGGGGAGCTGTTTTTT,CASSKDRGTGELFF
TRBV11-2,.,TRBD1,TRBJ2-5,TGTGCCAGCACCATCAGTACAGGGGTCCAAGAGACCCAGTACTTC,CASTISTGVQETQYF
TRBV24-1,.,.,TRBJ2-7,TGTGCCACCAGTACAGGGACGGGCGAGCAGTACTTC,CATSTGTGEQYF
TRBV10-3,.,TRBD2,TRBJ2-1,TGTGCCATCAGTGGGACTAGCGGGAGGGATGGAAATGAGCAGTTCTTC,CAISGTSGRDGNEQFF
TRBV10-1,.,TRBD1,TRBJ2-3,TGCGCCAGCAGCCGGGACAGGAACACAGATACGCAGTATTTT,CASSRDRNTDTQYF
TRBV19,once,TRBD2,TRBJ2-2,TGTGCCAGTAGTCATACTAGCGGGACCGGGGAGCTGTTTTTT,CASSHTSGTGELFF